The 15 T cell receptor beta chains below all came from one sample that was sequenced in a study of T cells after yellow fever vaccination. MiXCR was run by TCRdb on the 5' RACE reads, yielding one entry per CDR3 protein. Of hundreds of thousands of distinct CDR3 sequences listed, around 6.5% are singletons. Sequenced material: PBMCs, taken 5 days after the yellow fever booster vaccination. The receptors originated from a man between 25 and 39 years old who received the YFV17D yellow fever vaccine.

This clonotype appeared many times. The CDR3 here is CASSLTTANEQYF. The DNA of the CDR3 is TGTGCCAGCAGCTTAACCACAGCGAACGAGCAGTACTTC. The chain recombines TRBV11-2 with TRBJ2-7; D is uncertain. V lost 2 bases, J lost 5 bases, and 10 bases lay in between. CDR3 length: 13 amino acids. CDR1 SGHAT and CDR2 FQNNGV come from the germline V gene.

This clonotype was seen more than once but under ten times. V usage is TRBV15 and J usage is TRBJ2-1; D is uncertain. V shed 2 bases and J shed 7 bases, with 6 bases lying between them. CDR1 LNHNV and CDR2 YYDKDF come from the germline V gene (reference sequence). The length of the CDR3 is 12 residues. The CDR3 DNA follows: TGTGCCACCAGCAGAATGCAAAATGAGCAGTTCTTC. Amino acids: CATSRMQNEQFF.

This clonotype was observed a few times. V usage is TRBV20-1 and J usage is TRBJ2-7, with 11 bases aligning to TRBD1. The J segment lost 2 bases and the V segment lost 1 base, leaving 1 base of the junction unmatched. The CDR3 consists of 14 residues. Germline lookup yields CDR1 DFQATT and CDR2 SNEGSKA (reference sequence). The CDR3 region is CSARGGQGAYEQYF. In DNA, the CDR3 is TGCAGTGCTAGAGGGGGACAGGGGGCCTACGAGCAGTACTTC.

This clonotype was recorded many times. The J gene is TRBJ2-7, the V gene TRBV5-5; 7 bases are shared with TRBD1. The CDR3 is 15 residues long. J was trimmed by 3 bases and V by 3 bases; bases with no gene match: 9. The germline V gene encodes CDR1 SGHKS and CDR2 YYEKEE (reference sequence). DNA for the CDR3: TGTGCCAGCAGCTCAGATGACAGGGCGTTCTACGAGCAGTACTTC. This translates into CASSSDDRAFYEQYF.

At least ten counts were recorded for this clonotype. This chain uses TRBV7-2 with TRBJ2-2, with 7 bases lining up with TRBD1. Trimming cost V 2 bases and J 6 bases; bases outside gene matches: 9. This CDR3 spans 16 amino acids. Germline V gene data show CDR1 as SGHTA and CDR2 as FQGNSA. The CDR3 spells CASSLRVETGAGELFF. Here the CDR3 DNA reads TGTGCCAGCAGCTTAAGGGTCGAAACAGGGGCCGGGGAGCTGTTTTTT.

This clonotype was counted at least ten times. This chain uses TRBV5-1 with TRBJ2-7; 7 bases match TRBD1. CDR1 SGHRS and CDR2 YFSETQ come from the germline V gene. V was clipped by 0 bases and J by 4 bases; unmatched bases: 7. This CDR3 comprises 15 residues. The CDR3 sequence: CASSLDGTEIYEQYF. CDR3 nucleotides: TGCGCCAGCAGCTTGGACGGGACAGAAATATACGAGCAGTACTTC. Full variable domain (missing parts from reference TRBV5-1 and TRBJ2-7): KAGVTQTPRYLIKTRGQQVTLSCSPISGHRSVSWYQQTPGQGLQFLFEYFSETQRNKGNFPGRFSGRQFSNSRSEMNVSTLELGDSALYLCASSLDGTEIYEQYFGPGTRLTVT.

The chain carries TRBV2 and TRBJ2-6; D is perhaps TRBD1 or TRBD2 (5 bases each). The CDR3 runs 16 residues. With 4 bases removed from V and 2 bases from J, the gap between germline ends came to 12 bases. The germline V gene encodes CDR1 SNHLY and CDR2 FYNNEI. In DNA, the CDR3 is TGTGCCAGCAGTGTTACCCGGGACCCTGGGGCCAACGTCCTGACTTTC. Translated, it gives CASSVTRDPGANVLTF.

This clonotype was seen ten or more times. The chain recombines TRBV20-1 with TRBJ2-5; a weak D match, TRBD1 (5 bases). This CDR3 is 13 amino acids long. Trimming shortened V by 0 bases and J by 6 bases, and 11 bases separated the two germline ends. Germline V gene lookup returns CDR1 DFQATT and CDR2 SNEGSKA (reference sequence). CDR3 protein: CSARESGKQTQYF. As DNA, the CDR3 is TGCAGTGCTAGAGAATCAGGGAAACAGACCCAGTACTTC.

This clonotype turned up a few times. This chain connects TRBV19 to TRBJ2-7; possible D gene TRBD2, 6 bases. The germline gives CDR1 LNHDA, CDR2 SQIVND (reference sequence). This CDR3 has 13 amino acids. Trimming shortened V by 10 bases and J by 6 bases, and 19 bases separated the two germline ends. CDR3 residues: CATSDVEGSEQYF. DNA of the CDR3: TGTGCCACCTCAGATGTGGAGGGCTCCGAGCAGTACTTC.

This chain joins TRBV19 and TRBJ2-3; D is uncertain. The CDR3 is made up of 12 amino acids. The V end was cut by 5 bases, the J end by 3 bases, with 6 bases between. Germline loops: CDR1 LNHDA, CDR2 SQIVND (reference sequence). The CDR3 is CASSEETDTQYF. The CDR3 region has the DNA TGTGCCAGTAGTGAGGAGACAGATACGCAGTATTTT.

This clonotype has only a few counts. The chain joins TRBV20-1 to TRBJ2-1; 12 positions agree with TRBD2. Germline CDR1 DFQATT, CDR2 SNEGSKA (reference sequence). After removal of 5 bases from V and 7 bases from J, the junction contained 3 bases not matched to a gene. CDR3 length: 13 amino acids. CDR3 region: CSAATSGRNEQFF. The CDR3 bases are TGCAGTGCTGCGACTAGCGGGAGAAATGAGCAGTTCTTC.

At least ten counts were recorded for this clonotype. The chain links TRBV7-2 to TRBJ2-5; 8 bases align to TRBD1. Germline CDR1 and CDR2: SGHTA and FQGNSA. The CDR3 runs 13 residues. V dropped 7 bases and J dropped 3; count of bases not matched to a gene: 4. CDR3 nucleotide sequence: TGTGCCAGCATGTACAGGGGGGAAGAGACCCAGTACTTC. It codes for CASMYRGEETQYF.

This clonotype was seen a few times. The rearrangement links TRBV20-1 to TRBJ2-2, with D hard to call. V was cut by 6 bases and J by 0 bases, with 14 bases left in between. Germline CDR1 and CDR2: DFQATT and SNEGSKA (reference sequence). The CDR3 is 15 amino acids. As DNA, the CDR3 is TGCAGTGCCGGTAGGACCTATGCGAACACCGGGGAGCTGTTTTTT. As protein: CSAGRTYANTGELFF.

This clonotype showed up many times. The chain uses TRBV20-1 and TRBJ2-1; D uncertain. Between the trimmed V and J ends, which lost 3 bases and 7 bases, there was a span of 13 bases. CDR1 DFQATT and CDR2 SNEGSKA come from the germline V gene (reference sequence). This CDR3 contains 13 residues. The CDR3 is CSASGSSWNEQFF. For the CDR3, the DNA is TGCAGTGCTAGCGGATCCTCCTGGAATGAGCAGTTCTTC.

This clonotype has only a few counts. The rearrangement links TRBV12-3 or TRBV12-4 to TRBJ2-1; 7 bases match TRBD2. The CDR3 consists of 16 residues. The V segment lost 3 bases and the J segment 0 bases; nucleotides outside the gene matches: 5. The DNA of the CDR3 is TGTGCCAGCAGTTTGGAGCGGGGCCTCTCCTACAATGAGCAGTTCTTC. Translation gives CASSLERGLSYNEQFF.